The rows below give T cell receptor beta chains drawn from one sample of a study of blood T cell repertoires in COVID-19. The table came from immunoSEQ multiplex PCR; TCRdb's copy has only in-frame clones and leaves some out. The sample lists 150,000 to 200,000 clones; 75% to 90% were seen once. Sequenced: PBMCs or T cells enriched from blood (not recorded which). The receptor source for this set is a woman in her sixties who had recovered from COVID-19. The CDR3 runs from the conserved cysteine through the conserved F or W. The D gene is left open where the match is weak. Expanded clones get a size class; other rows say once, few or many, or leave the size out.

NA	TRBV3-1/TRBV3-2	NA	TRBJ2-7	CASSRLTGGRSYEQYF	TGTGCCAGCAGCCGCCTAACCGGTGGGCGCTCCTACGAGCAGTACTTC
NA	TRBV5-1	once	TRBJ1-1	CASIGGTEAFF	TGCGCCAGCATCGGGGGAACTGAAGCTTTCTTT
TRBD1	TRBV18	NA	TRBJ1-2	CASSQTRDRDSYGYTF	TGTGCCAGCTCACAAACGCGGGACAGGGACTCGTATGGCTACACCTTC
NA	TRBV23-1	few	TRBJ1-5	CASSHPSLSNQPQHF	TGCGCCAGCAGTCATCCCTCCCTTAGCAATCAGCCCCAGCATTTT
TRBD1	TRBV5-1	NA	TRBJ1-2	CASSSTGRYGYTF	TGCGCCAGCAGTTCGACAGGGAGGTATGGCTACACCTTC
NA	TRBV7-9	NA	TRBJ1-1	CASSWGLNTEAFF	TGTGCCAGCTCATGGGGGCTGAACACTGAAGCTTTCTTT
TRBD1	TRBV7-9	NA	TRBJ2-5	CASSLTRGTGEETQYF	TGTGCCAGCAGCTTGACCCGAGGGACAGGGGAAGAGACCCAGTACTTC
TRBD1	TRBV7-9	NA	TRBJ2-2	CASSFGQGSTGELFF	TGTGCCAGCAGCTTCGGACAGGGCAGCACCGGGGAGCTGTTTTTT
NA	TRBV5-1	NA	TRBJ2-5	CASSLDTGPQETQYF	TGCGCCAGCAGCTTGGATACAGGGCCGCAAGAGACCCAGTACTTC
TRBD1	TRBV7-3	NA	TRBJ2-1	CASSRDRGMREQFF	TGTGCCAGCAGCCGGGACAGGGGAATGCGGGAGCAGTTCTTC
NA	TRBV25-1	few	TRBJ2-6	CASSEYGTGANVLTF	TGTGCCAGCAGTGAATACGGGACTGGGGCCAACGTCCTGACTTTC
NA	TRBV2	NA	TRBJ2-4	CASSENRFPGLKAKNIQYF	TGTGCCAGCAGTGAAAACAGGTTCCCTGGACTAAAAGCCAAAAACATTCAGTACTTC
TRBD2	TRBV19	once	TRBJ2-3	CASRSSRLREGRDTDTQYF	TGTGCCAGTAGGTCGTCCCGGCTGCGGGAGGGCCGCGACACAGATACGCAGTATTTT
NA	TRBV28	NA	TRBJ1-3	CASSPKTASSGNTIYF	TGTGCCAGCAGTCCGAAGACAGCGAGCTCTGGAAACACCATATATTTT
TRBD2	TRBV5-5	NA	TRBJ2-3	CASSFGGAGVDTQYF	TGTGCCAGCAGCTTCGGGGGGGCTGGGGTCGATACGCAGTATTTT
TRBD1	TRBV2	few	TRBJ1-3	CASYRGLRGNTIYF	TGTGCCAGCTACAGGGGGCTAAGAGGAAACACCATATATTTT
TRBD1	TRBV6-5	NA	TRBJ1-5	CASSTGQQNQPQHF	TGTGCCAGCAGTACGGGACAGCAAAATCAGCCCCAGCATTTT